Each of the 5 T cell receptor beta chains below was sequenced from the same sample in a study of blood T cell repertoires in COVID-19. Here immunoSEQ multiplex PCR was the method, and the copy in TCRdb shows in-frame clones only, minus some. The repertoire consists of 210,000 or so clones, with 80% to 90% occurring once and the leading ten covering around 9.3%. The sample consisted of peripheral blood. The receptors here all came from an elderly woman with acute or convalescent COVID-19.

The V call is TRBV30, the J call TRBJ2-1; D may be TRBD2 (6 bases). The V and J ends lost 2 bases and 9 bases respectively, with 11 bases between them. Germline values: CDR1 GTSNPN, CDR2 SVGIG (reference sequence). The CDR3 contains 12 residues. CDR3 sequence: CAWSTSWVEQFF. As DNA, the CDR3 is TGTGCCTGGAGTACTAGCTGGGTTGAGCAGTTCTTC. Looking up the rest from reference TRBV30 and TRBJ2-1 gives the full variable domain: SQTIHQWPATLVQPVGSPLSLECTVEGTSNPNLYWYRQAAGRGLQLLFYSVGIGQISSEVPQNLSASRPQDRQFILSSKKLLLSDSGFYLCAWSTSWVEQFFGPGTRLTVL.

The V gene is TRBV30, the J gene TRBJ1-5; TRBD1 might be the D (6 bases). Trimming shortened V by 2 bases and J by 7 bases, and 12 bases separated the two germline ends. Germline V CDR1 and CDR2: GTSNPN, SVGIG (reference sequence). This CDR3 region has 13 residues. Here the CDR3 DNA reads TGTGCCTGGAGTCGGGACATAGGGCAGCCCCAGCATTTT. It yields the protein CAWSRDIGQPQHF. Filled out from reference TRBV30 and TRBJ1-5, the complete variable domain reads SQTIHQWPATLVQPVGSPLSLECTVEGTSNPNLYWYRQAAGRGLQLLFYSVGIGQISSEVPQNLSASRPQDRQFILSSKKLLLSDSGFYLCAWSRDIGQPQHFGDGTRLSIL.

CDR3 sequence reads: CASSEGQVYNEQFF. The CDR3 DNA reads TGTGCCAGCAGCGAGGGACAGGTTTACAATGAGCAGTTCTTC. The chain combines TRBV11-3 with TRBJ2-1; 8 nucleotides align to TRBD1. Germline V gene sequence: CDR1 SGHNT, CDR2 YENEEA. V gave up 5 bases and J gave up 4 bases; unmatched junction bases: 4. CDR3 size: 14 residues.

CDR3 sequence: CASSRGPGEADTQYF. The CDR3, as DNA: TGTGCCAGCAGCCGAGGACCCGGGGAGGCAGATACGCAGTATTTT. V is TRBV5-4 and J is TRBJ2-3; a possible D gene is TRBD2 (6 bases). Germline CDR1 and CDR2: SGHNT and YYREEE (reference sequence). Trimming shortened V by 4 bases and J by 4 bases, and 16 bases separated the two germline ends. The CDR3 covers 15 residues.

This clone came up a few times. This sequence joins TRBV5-1 and TRBJ1-1; 7 bases map to TRBD1. The germline V gene has CDR1 SGHRS and CDR2 YFSETQ. The CDR3 has 14 amino acids. V shed 0 bases, J shed 3 bases, and the junction held 2 bases outside the gene matches. This CDR3 is CASSLEGAYTEAFF. The CDR3 bases are TGCGCCAGCAGCTTGGAGGGGGCCTACACTGAAGCTTTCTTT. Variable domain in full (rest from reference TRBV5-1 and TRBJ1-1): KAGVTQTPRYLIKTRGQQVTLSCSPISGHRSVSWYQQTPGQGLQFLFEYFSETQRNKGNFPGRFSGRQFSNSRSEMNVSTLELGDSALYLCASSLEGAYTEAFFGQGTRLTVV.